This T cell receptor (beta chain) was sequenced in a study of CD4 T cells in lung cancer (dated by TCRdb to 2018 to 2020). Background for the entire study: In the study, blood T cells from NSCLC patients were screened for responses to candidate mutation-encoded neoepitopes, and neoantigen-specific CD4+ T-cell clones and TCRs were isolated. Lung adenocarcinoma or squamous cell carcinoma was present in the resected patients, who were aged 60 to 69 at blood donation and were mostly former smokers. The frequency of neoantigen-specific clonotypes in tumor resections, non-adjacent lung and cultured T-cell products was tracked by TCRB deep sequencing. Before blood donation, treatments including platinum chemotherapy had been received by the patients, and nivolumab or pembrolizumab had been received by some of the patients. Tumor and non-adjacent lung tissue were obtained from four patients undergoing curative-intent resections for stage I-III non-small cell lung cancer.

The full study reports these points: Some responses derived from blood might reflect in vitro priming of naive T cells or cross-reactivity instead of memory responses to the cancer.

The CDR3 runs 16 residues from the cysteine to the phenylalanine. The DNA shown is the 48-base CDR3, in frame from base 1. Germline trimming: 6 bases from V, 9 bases from J; junction bases outside gene matches: 12. From the germline V gene (reference sequence), CDR1 is MNHNY and CDR2 is SVGAGI. Non-adjacent lung tissue was collected from the same resection as far as possible from the malignant lesion, at least 3 cm away. This clone has more than one count but fewer than ten. The specificity of this receptor is unknown. No clone much larger than this one lies a single base away; base qualities are absent. The library came from the immunoSEQ multiplex PCR assay. Qiagen DNeasy or QIAamp micro DNA kits were used to isolate DNA, and the Adaptive Biotechnology human TCRB sequencing kit was used to sequence TCRB. TCRB libraries were sequenced on an Illumina MiSeq. The paper's processing steps were these. The kit provider's software was used to analyze TCRB sequence data, and Fisher's exact test was applied to assess tumor enrichment of clonotype templates. TCRdb took this table from immuneACCESS and kept in-frame rearrangements with V and J called. Such tables lack part of the clones; where checked against another copy, unresolved V genes explain under half of the gap, and the rest is unexplained. That table gives V, J and clone size, and the DNA gave D and trimming. The sample table holds about 10,000 clones, of which around three fifths were seen once. Approximately 15% of the sample is taken by the ten largest.

The sequence links TRBV6-6 to TRBJ2-1, with 12 bases matching TRBD2. This sequence originates from a man aged 55 to 70 with non-small cell lung cancer. The sequenced material came from normal lung tissue taken away from the tumor. Here the CDR3 is given as CASRSGASGRAGEQFF. The nucleotide sequence is TGTGCCAGCAGATCGGGGGCTAGCGGGAGGGCCGGTGAGCAGTTCTTC.